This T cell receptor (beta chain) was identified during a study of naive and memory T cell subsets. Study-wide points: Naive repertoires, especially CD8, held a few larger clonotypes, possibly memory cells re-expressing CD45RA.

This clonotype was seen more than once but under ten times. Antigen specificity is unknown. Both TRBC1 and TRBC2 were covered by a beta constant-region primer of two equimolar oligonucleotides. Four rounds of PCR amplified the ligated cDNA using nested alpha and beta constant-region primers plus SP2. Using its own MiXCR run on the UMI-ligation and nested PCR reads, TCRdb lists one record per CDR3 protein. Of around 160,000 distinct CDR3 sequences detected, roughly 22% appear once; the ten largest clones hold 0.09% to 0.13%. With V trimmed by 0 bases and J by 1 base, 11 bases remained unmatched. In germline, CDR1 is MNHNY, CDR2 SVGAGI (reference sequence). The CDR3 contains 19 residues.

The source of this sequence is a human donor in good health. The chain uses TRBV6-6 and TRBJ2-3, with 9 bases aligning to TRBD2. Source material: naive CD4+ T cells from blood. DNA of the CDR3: TGTGCCAGCAGTTACTCGAATGGCGGGAGGGCCCTCGGCACAGATACGCAGTATTTT. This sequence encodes CASSYSNGGRALGTDTQYF.